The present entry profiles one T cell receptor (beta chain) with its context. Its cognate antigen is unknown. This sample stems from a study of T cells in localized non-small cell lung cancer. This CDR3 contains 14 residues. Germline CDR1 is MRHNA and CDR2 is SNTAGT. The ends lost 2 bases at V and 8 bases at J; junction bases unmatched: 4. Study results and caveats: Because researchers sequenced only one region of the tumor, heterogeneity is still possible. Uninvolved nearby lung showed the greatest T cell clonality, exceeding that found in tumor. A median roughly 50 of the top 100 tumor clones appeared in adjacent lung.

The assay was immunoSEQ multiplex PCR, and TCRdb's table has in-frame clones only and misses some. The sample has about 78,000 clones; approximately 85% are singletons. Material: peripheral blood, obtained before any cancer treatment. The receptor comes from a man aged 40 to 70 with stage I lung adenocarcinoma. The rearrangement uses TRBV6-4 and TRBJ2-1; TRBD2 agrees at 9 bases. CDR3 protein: CASSDIAGADEQFF. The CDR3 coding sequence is TGTGCCAGCAGTGACATAGCGGGAGCCGATGAGCAGTTCTTC.